This T cell receptor (beta chain) was sequenced in a study of cytomegalovirus exposure and HLA in healthy donors. Looking at the study overall: Genetic ancestry analysis placed around four fifths of the roughly 400 donors that were genotyped in the Caucasian-associated cluster.

The CDR3 is made up of 13 amino acids. CDR1 is LGHNA, CDR2 YSLEER, per germline. Trimming cost V 4 bases and J 4 bases, with 10 bases left between them. Use of 60 Vbeta and 13 Jbeta primers characterized the PCR. Here immunoSEQ multiplex PCR was the method, and the copy in TCRdb shows in-frame clones only, minus some. The data contain about 180,000 clones, 77% of them seen just once; the ten biggest clones take up around 3.5%. The rearrangement uses TRBV4-3 and TRBJ1-1; D call uncertain. Sequencing was carried out using PBMCs. The sequence derives from a woman between 55 and 75 years old in good health and CMV-seropositive. CDR3 nucleotide sequence: TGCGCCAGCAGCCCAGACTGGAGCACTGAAGCTTTCTTT. Translating gives CASSPDWSTEAFF.